The clone carrying this T cell receptor beta chain appeared a few times. What it binds is unknown. Expressed TCRB transcripts were sequenced after all isolated RNA was converted to cDNA. Regulatory, naive and central memory T cell samples averaged approximately 3.8 million reads. Sequenced by immunoSEQ multiplex PCR; TCRdb stores in-frame clones only, minus some. The data show hundreds of thousands of clones, with 11% to 15% seen just once and 0.03% to 0.045% held by the top ten. The data originate from a study of beta chain features in type 1 diabetes. Notes on the study in general: Among patients, naive, central memory and Treg TCRB repertoires appeared more similar than among healthy donors. A moderate, significant TCRB CDR3 shortening appeared in type 1 diabetes across four CD4+ subsets. Diminished insertions and augmented deletions at VDJ junctions characterized type 1 diabetes patients.

Per germline, CDR1 KGHSH and CDR2 LQKENI. The J segment lost 5 bases and the V segment lost 6 bases, leaving 4 bases of the junction unmatched. This CDR3 spans 13 amino acids. There was one heparinised blood draw per donor, averaging approximately 120 mL. The sequence was collected from a man between 18 and 29 years old with type 1 diabetes. The sequencing sample was made of naive CD4+ T cells from blood. The chain carries TRBV18 and TRBJ1-1, with 9 bases lining up with TRBD1. The CDR3: CASSGQGRTEAFF. As DNA, the CDR3 is TGTGCCAGCTCCGGACAGGGGAGGACTGAAGCTTTCTTT.